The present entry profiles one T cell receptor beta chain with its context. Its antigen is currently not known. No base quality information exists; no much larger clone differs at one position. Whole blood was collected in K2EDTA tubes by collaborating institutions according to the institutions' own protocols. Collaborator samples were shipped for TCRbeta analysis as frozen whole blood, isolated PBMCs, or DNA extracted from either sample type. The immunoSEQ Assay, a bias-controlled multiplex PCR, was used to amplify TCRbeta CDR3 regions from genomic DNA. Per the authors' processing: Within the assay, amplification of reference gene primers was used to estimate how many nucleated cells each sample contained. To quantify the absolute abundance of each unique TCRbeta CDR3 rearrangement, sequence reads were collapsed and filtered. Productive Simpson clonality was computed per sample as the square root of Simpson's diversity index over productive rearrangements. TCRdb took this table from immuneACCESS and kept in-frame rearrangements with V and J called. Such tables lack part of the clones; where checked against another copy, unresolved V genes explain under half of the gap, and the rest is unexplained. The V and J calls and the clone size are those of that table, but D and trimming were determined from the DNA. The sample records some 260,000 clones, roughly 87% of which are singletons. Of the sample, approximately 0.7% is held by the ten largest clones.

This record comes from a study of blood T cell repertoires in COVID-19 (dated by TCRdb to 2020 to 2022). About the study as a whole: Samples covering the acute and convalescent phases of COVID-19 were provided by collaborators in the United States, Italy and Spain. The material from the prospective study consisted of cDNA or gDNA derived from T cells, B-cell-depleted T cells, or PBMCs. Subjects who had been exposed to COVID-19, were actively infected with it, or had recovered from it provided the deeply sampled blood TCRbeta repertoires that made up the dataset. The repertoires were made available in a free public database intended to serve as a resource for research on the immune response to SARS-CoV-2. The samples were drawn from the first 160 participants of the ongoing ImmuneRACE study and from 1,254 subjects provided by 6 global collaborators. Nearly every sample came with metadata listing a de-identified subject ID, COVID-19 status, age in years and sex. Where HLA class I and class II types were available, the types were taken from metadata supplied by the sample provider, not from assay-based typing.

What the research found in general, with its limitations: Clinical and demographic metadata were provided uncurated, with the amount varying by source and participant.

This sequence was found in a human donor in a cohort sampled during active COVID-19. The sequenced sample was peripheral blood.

The sequenced DNA: TGCGCCAGCAGCCAAGGCGGGGGGGCTTCCCACGAGCAGTACTTC. Translation gives CASSQGGGASHEQYF. This receptor chain uses TRBV4-3 and TRBJ2-7, with 9 central nucleotides matching TRBD2. V and J are trimmed by 1 base and 5 bases, and the gene matches miss 6 bases of the junction. The CDR3 has 15 amino acids, counting the end cysteine and phenylalanine. Only CDR3 DNA remains: 45 bases, in frame from the first base. Reading the germline V gene gives CDR1 LGHNA and CDR2 YSLEER.